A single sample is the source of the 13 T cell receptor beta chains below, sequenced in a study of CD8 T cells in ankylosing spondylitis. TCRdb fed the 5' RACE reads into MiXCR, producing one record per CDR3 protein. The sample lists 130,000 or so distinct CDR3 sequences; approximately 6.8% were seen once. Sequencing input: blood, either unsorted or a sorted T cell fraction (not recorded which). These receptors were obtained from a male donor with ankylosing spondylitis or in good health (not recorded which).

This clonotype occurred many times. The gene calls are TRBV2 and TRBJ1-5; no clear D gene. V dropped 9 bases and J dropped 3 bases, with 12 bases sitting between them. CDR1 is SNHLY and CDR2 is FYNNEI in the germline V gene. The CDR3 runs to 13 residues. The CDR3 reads CASAAGPNQPQHF. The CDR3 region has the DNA TGTGCCAGTGCGGCCGGTCCCAATCAGCCCCAGCATTTT. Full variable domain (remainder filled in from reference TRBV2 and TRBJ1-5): EPEVTQTPSHQVTQMGQEVILRCVPISNHLYFYWYRQILGQKVEFLVSFYNNEISEKSEIFDDQFSVERPDGSNFTLKIRSTKLEDSAMYFCASAAGPNQPQHFGDGTRLSIL.

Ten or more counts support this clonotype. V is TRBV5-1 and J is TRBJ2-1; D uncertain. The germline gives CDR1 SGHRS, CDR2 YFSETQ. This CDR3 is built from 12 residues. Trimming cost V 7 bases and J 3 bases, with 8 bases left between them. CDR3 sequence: CASSNSYNEQFF. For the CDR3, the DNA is TGCGCCAGCTCTAACAGCTACAATGAGCAGTTCTTC.

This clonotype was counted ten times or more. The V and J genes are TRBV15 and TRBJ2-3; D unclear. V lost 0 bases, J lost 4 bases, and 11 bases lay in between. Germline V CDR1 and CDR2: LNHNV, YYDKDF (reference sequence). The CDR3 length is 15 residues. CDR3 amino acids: CATSRDFHSSDTQYF. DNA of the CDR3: TGTGCCACCAGCAGAGATTTCCATTCATCAGATACGCAGTATTTT. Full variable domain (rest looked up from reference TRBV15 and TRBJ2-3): DAMVIQNPRYQVTQFGKPVTLSCSQTLNHNVMYWYQQKSSQAPKLLFHYYDKDFNNEADTPDNFQSRRPNTSFCFLDIRSPGLGDTAMYLCATSRDFHSSDTQYFGPGTRLTVL.

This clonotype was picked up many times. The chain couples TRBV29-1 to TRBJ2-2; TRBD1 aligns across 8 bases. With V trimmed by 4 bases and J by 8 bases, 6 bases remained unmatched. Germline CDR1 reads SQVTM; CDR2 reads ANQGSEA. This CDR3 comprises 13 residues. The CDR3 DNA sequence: TGCAGCGTTGGGCGGCAGGGGGCGGGGGAGCTGTTTTTT. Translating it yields CSVGRQGAGELFF.

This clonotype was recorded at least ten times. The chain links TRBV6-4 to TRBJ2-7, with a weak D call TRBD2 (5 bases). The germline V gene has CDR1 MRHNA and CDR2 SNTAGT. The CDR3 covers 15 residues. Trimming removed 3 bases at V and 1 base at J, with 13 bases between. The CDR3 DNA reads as TGTGCCAGCAGTGAGGGCAGCGGATTGTCCTACGAGCAGTACTTC. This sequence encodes CASSEGSGLSYEQYF.

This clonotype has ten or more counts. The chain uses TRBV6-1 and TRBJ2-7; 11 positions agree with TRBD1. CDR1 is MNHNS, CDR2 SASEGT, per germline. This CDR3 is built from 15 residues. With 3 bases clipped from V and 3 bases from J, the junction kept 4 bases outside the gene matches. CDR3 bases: TGTGCCAGCAGTGATTCGGGGACAGGGGGCTACGAGCAGTACTTC. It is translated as CASSDSGTGGYEQYF.

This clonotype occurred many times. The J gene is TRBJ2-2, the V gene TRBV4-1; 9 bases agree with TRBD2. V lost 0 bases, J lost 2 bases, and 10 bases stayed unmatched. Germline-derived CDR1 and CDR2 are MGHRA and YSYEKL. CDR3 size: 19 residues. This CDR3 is CASSQDLLLAGTNTGELFF. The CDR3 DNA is TGCGCCAGCAGCCAAGATTTATTGCTAGCGGGAACTAACACCGGGGAGCTGTTTTTT.

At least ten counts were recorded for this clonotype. This CDR3 is CASETGGDYGYTF. The CDR3 DNA reads TGTGCCAGCGAGACAGGGGGCGACTATGGCTACACCTTC. This chain joins TRBV28 and TRBJ1-2; 10 bases match TRBD1. Germline V lookup: CDR1 MDHEN, CDR2 SYDVKM. V lost 8 bases, J lost 3 bases, and 3 bases stayed unmatched. The CDR3 spans 13 residues.

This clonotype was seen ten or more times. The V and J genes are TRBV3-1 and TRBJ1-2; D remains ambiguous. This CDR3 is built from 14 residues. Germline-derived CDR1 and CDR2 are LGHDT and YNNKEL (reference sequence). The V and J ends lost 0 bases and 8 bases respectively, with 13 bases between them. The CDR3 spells CASSQDLTAGGYTF. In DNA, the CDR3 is TGTGCCAGCAGCCAAGATCTAACGGCGGGGGGCTACACCTTC.

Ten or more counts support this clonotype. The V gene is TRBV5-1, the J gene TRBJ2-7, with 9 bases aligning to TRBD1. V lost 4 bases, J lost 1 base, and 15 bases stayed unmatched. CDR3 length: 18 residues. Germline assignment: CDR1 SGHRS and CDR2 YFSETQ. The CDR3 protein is CASSLRPGTGSNSYEQYF. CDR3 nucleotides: TGCGCCAGCAGCCTACGTCCCGGGACAGGGTCGAATTCCTACGAGCAGTACTTC.

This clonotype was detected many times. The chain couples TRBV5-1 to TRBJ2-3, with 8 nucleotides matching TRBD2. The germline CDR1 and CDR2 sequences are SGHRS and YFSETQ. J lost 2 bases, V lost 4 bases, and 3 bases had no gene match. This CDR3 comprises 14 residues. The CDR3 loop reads CASSAGLVTDTQYF. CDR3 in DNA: TGCGCCAGCAGCGCGGGACTAGTCACAGATACGCAGTATTTT.

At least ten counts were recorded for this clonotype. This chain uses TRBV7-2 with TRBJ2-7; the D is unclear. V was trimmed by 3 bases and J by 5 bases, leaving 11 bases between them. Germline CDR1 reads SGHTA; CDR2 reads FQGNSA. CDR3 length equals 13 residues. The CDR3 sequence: CASSFPVSDEQYF. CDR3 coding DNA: TGTGCCAGCAGCTTCCCTGTATCCGACGAGCAGTACTTC.

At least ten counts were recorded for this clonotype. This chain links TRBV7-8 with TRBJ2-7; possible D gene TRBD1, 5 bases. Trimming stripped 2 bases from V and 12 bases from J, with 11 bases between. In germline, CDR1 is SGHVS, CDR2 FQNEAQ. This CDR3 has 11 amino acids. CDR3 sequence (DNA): TGTGCCAGCAGCTTATTAGGGGCCCCGTACTTC. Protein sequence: CASSLLGAPYF.